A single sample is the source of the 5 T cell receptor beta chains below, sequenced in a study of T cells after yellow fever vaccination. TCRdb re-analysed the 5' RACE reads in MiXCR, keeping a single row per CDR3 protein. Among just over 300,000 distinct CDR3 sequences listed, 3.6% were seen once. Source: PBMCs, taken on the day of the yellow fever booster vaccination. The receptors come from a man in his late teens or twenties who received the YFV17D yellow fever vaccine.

This CDR3 is CASSPGDPRGGLEQYV. DNA for the CDR3: TGTGCCAGCAGTCCCGGTGATCCTAGAGGGGGGTTGGAGCAGTACGTC. The chain uses TRBV6-2 or TRBV6-3 and TRBJ2-7, with D possibly called TRBD1 or TRBD2 (6 bases each). V was pared by 5 bases and J by 7 bases, with 24 bases between. The CDR3 has 16 amino acids. The germline V gene encodes CDR1 MNHEY and CDR2 SVGEGT.

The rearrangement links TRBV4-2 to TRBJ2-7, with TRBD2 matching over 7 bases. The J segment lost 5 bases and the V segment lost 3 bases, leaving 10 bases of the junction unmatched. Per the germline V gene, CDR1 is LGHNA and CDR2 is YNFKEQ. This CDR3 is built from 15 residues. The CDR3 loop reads CASSHPERGLHEQYF. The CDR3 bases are TGTGCCAGCAGCCACCCCGAGCGGGGATTACACGAGCAGTACTTC.

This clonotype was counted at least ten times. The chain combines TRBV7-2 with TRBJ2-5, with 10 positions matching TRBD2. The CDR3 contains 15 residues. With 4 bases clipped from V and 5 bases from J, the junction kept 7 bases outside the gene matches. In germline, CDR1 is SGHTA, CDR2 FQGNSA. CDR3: CASSSSGGAGETQYF. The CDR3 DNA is TGTGCCAGCAGCTCGAGCGGGGGGGCCGGGGAGACCCAGTACTTC. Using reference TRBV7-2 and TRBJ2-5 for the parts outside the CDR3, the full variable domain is GAGVSQSPSNKVTEKGKDVELRCDPISGHTALYWYRQSLGQGLEFLIYFQGNSAPDKSGLPSDRFSAERTGGSVSTLTIQRTQQEDSAVYLCASSSSGGAGETQYFGPGTRLLVL.

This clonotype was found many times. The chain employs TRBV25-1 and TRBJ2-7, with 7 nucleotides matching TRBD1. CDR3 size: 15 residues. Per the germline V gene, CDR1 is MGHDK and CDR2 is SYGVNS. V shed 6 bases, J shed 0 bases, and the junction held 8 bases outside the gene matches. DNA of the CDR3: TGTGCCAGCAGCCCCAGTGACAGGGCCTCCTACGAGCAGTACTTC. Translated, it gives CASSPSDRASYEQYF.

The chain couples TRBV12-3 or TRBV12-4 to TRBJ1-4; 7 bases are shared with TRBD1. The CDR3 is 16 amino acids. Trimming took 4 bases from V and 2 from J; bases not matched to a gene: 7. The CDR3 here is CASSYTQGGTNEKLFF. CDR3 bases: TGTGCCAGCAGTTATACCCAGGGGGGGACTAATGAAAAACTGTTTTTT.